This TCR beta chain was obtained from a study of T cell clonotyping in hematopoietic cell transplantation. Profiling relied on immunoSEQ multiplex PCR, and the TCRdb table lists in-frame clones only, not all of them. Of around 15,000 clones in the sample, around 97% are singletons; the top ten hold less than 4.5%. Per the germline V gene, CDR1 is MNHEY and CDR2 is SVGAGI. This CDR3 region has 14 residues. V was trimmed by 2 bases and J by 3 bases, leaving 10 bases between them. The TCR was taken from a female patient in her fifties who had an allogeneic stem cell transplant from an unrelated donor, so T cells may come from the graft donor. Some clones in this sample may be carry-over from other donors' samples. V gene TRBV6-5 combines with J gene TRBJ1-2; D is possibly TRBD1 (5 bases). The source material was peripheral blood mononuclear cells, sampled 30 days after allogeneic stem cell transplant. The CDR3: CASSYRDRYYGYTF. CDR3 bases: TGTGCCAGCAGTTACCGGGACCGATACTATGGCTACACCTTC.